The following is a T cell receptor (beta chain) sequence with its context. The sample comes from a study of blood T cell repertoires in COVID-19. The repertoire was sequenced with immunoSEQ multiplex PCR; TCRdb's copy has only in-frame clones and lacks some. The table includes 150,000 to 180,000 clones, about 80% detected once. V gave up 1 base and J gave up 2 bases; unmatched junction bases: 2. The CDR3 sequence is 14 residues long. Per germline, CDR1 KGHSH and CDR2 LQKENI. The chain has TRBV18 and TRBJ2-7, with 7 bases identical to TRBD2. Sequencing input: peripheral blood. The TCR was taken from a man in his 60s with acute or convalescent COVID-19. The DNA of the CDR3 is TGTGCCAGCTCACCACGGGACTACGCCTACGAGCAGTACTTC. Its translation: CASSPRDYAYEQYF.